This T cell receptor beta chain appears in the sequencing data of a study of response to subunit inactivated influenza vaccine. The V and J ends lost 2 bases and 0 bases respectively, with 10 bases between them. Per germline, CDR1 MGHDK and CDR2 SYGVNS. This CDR3 contains 15 residues. TCRdb passed the RT-PCR reads through MiXCR, listing each CDR3 protein once. The top ten clones hold approximately 12% of a sample with about 520,000 distinct CDR3 sequences, approximately 11% of them seen once. This rearrangement joins TRBV25-1 to TRBJ2-5; D is possibly TRBD2 (5 bases). The sequence came from a man between 50 and 59 years old who received an inactivated influenza vaccine. This specimen was PBMCs from blood, taken roughly 48 days after vaccination. The CDR3 DNA reads as TGTGCCAGCAGTGAAAGGACGGGATACCAAGAGACCCAGTACTTC. Encoded protein: CASSERTGYQETQYF.